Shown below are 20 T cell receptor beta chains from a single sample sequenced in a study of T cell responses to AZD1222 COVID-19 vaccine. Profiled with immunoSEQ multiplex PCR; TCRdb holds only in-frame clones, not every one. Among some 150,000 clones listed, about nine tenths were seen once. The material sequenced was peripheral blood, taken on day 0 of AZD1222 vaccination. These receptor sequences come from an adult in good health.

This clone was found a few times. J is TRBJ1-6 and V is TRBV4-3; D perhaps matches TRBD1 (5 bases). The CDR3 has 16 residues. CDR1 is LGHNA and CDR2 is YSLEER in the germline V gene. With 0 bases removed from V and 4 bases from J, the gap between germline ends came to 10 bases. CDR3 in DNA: TGCGCCAGCAGCCAAGATTTGGGGCTTTATAATTCACCCCTCCACTTT. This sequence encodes CASSQDLGLYNSPLHF.

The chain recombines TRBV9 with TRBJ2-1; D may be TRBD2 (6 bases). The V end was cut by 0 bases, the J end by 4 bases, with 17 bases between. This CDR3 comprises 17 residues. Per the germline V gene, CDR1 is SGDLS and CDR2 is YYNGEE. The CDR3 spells CASSVGLSGPTYNEQFF. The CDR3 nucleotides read TGTGCCAGCAGCGTAGGGTTGAGCGGGCCTACTTACAATGAGCAGTTCTTC.

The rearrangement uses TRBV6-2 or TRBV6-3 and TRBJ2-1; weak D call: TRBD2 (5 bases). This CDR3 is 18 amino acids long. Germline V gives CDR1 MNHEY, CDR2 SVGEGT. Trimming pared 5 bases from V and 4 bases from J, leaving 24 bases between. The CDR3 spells CASSRQGDLARLYNEQFF. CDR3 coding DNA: TGTGCCAGCAGTCGCCAAGGAGATCTAGCTCGGCTTTACAATGAGCAGTTCTTC.

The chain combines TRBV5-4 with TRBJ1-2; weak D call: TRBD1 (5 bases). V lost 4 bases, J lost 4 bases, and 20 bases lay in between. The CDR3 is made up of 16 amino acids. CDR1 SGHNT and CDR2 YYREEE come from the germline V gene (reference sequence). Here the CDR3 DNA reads TGTGCCAGCAGCCACCCGTCCAGGGAGACTGCCTATGGCTACACCTTC. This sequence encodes CASSHPSRETAYGYTF.

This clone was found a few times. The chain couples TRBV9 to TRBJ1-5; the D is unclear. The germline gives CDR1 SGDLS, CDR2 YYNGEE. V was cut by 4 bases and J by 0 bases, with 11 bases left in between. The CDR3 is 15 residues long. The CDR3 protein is CASSPSGNSNQPQHF. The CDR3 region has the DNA TGTGCCAGCAGCCCGAGTGGGAATAGCAATCAGCCCCAGCATTTT.

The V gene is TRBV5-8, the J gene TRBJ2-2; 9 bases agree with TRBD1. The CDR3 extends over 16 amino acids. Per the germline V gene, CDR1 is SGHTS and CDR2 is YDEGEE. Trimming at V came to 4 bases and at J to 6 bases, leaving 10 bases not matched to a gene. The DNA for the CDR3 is TGTGCCAGCAGCCAGGGACAGGGAGGTGCCGCCGGGGAGCTGTTTTTT. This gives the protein CASSQGQGGAAGELFF.

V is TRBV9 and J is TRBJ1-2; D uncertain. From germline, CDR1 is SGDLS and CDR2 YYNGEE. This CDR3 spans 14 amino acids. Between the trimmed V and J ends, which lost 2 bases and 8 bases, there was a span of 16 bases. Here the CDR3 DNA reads TGTGCCAGCAGCGTCGACTTAATCAACGCGGGCTACACCTTC. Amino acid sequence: CASSVDLINAGYTF.

The CDR3 region is CASSLPGQSSGNTIYF. The CDR3 DNA sequence: TGTGCCAGCAGTTTACCAGGACAGAGCTCTGGAAACACCATATATTTT. J is TRBJ1-3 and V is TRBV28; tentatively, D is TRBD1 (6 bases). The CDR3 loop spans 16 amino acids. The V and J ends lost 2 bases and 0 bases respectively, with 11 bases between them. The V gene's germline CDR1 is MDHEN and CDR2 SYDVKM.

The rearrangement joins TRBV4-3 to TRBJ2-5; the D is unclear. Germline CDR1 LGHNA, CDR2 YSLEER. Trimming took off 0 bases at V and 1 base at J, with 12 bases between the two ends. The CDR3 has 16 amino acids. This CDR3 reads CASSQDFGGSQETQYF. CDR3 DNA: TGCGCCAGCAGCCAAGATTTCGGCGGCAGCCAAGAGACCCAGTACTTC.

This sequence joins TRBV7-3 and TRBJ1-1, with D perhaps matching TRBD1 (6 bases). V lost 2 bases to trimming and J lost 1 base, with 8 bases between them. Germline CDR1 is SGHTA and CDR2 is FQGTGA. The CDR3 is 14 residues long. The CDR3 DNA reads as TGTGCCAGCAGCTTAGGGGGCCGGAACACTGAAGCTTTCTTT. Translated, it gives CASSLGGRNTEAFF.

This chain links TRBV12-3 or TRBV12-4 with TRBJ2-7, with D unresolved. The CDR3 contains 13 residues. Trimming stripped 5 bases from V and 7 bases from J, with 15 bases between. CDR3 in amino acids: CASSAKPESEQYF. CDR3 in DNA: TGTGCCAGCAGTGCCAAGCCGGAGTCTGAGCAGTACTTC.

The DNA for the CDR3 is TGTGCCATCAGAAAGACAGGGGGTGTCACAGATACGCAGTATTTT. Translated, it gives CAIRKTGGVTDTQYF. The J gene is TRBJ2-3, the V gene TRBV10-3, with 9 bases identical to TRBD1. Trimming took 6 bases from V and 2 from J; bases not matched to a gene: 6. The germline V gene encodes CDR1 ENHRY and CDR2 SYGVKD. The CDR3 sequence is 15 residues long.

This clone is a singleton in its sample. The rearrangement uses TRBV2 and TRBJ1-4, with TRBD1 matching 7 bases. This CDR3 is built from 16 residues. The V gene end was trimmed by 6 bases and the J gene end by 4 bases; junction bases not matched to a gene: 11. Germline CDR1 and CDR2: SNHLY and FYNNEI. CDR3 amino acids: CASSPIRDRFNEKLFF. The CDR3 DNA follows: TGTGCCAGCAGCCCGATCCGGGACAGATTTAATGAAAAACTGTTTTTT.

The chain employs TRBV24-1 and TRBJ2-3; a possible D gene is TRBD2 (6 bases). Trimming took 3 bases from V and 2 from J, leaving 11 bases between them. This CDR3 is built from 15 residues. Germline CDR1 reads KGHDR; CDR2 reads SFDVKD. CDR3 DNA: TGTGCCACCAGTGATGTCAGGGAGGACACAGATACGCAGTATTTT. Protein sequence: CATSDVREDTDTQYF.

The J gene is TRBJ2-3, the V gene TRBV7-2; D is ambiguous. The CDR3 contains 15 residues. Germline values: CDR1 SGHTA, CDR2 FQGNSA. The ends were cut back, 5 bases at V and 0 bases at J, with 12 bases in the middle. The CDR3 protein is CASSPSRQSTDTQYF. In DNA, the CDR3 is TGTGCCAGCAGCCCTAGTCGCCAGAGCACAGATACGCAGTATTTT.

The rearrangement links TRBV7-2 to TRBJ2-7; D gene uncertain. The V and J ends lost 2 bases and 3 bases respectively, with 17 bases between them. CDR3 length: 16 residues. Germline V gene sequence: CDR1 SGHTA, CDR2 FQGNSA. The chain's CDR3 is CASSLSHGPRNYEQYF. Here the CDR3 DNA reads TGTGCCAGCAGCTTATCCCATGGCCCCCGAAACTACGAGCAGTACTTC.

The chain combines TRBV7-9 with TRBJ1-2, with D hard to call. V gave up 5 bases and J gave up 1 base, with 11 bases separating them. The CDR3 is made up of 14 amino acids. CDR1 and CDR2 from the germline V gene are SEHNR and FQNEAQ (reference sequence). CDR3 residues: CASSRIPSNYGYTF. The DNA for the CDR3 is TGTGCCAGCAGCCGGATCCCAAGTAACTATGGCTACACCTTC.

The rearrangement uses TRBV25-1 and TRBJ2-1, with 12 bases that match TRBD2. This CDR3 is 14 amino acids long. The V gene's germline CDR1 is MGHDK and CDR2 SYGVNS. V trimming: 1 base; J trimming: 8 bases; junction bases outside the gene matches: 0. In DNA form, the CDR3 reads TGTGCCAGCAGTGAATGGACTAGCGGGGATGAGCAGTTCTTC. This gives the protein CASSEWTSGDEQFF.

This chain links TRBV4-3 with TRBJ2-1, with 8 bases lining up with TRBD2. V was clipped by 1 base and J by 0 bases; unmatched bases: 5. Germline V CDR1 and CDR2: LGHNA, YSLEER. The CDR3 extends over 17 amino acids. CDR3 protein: CASSQALAESSYNEQFF. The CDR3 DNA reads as TGCGCCAGCAGCCAAGCACTAGCGGAGAGCTCCTACAATGAGCAGTTCTTC.

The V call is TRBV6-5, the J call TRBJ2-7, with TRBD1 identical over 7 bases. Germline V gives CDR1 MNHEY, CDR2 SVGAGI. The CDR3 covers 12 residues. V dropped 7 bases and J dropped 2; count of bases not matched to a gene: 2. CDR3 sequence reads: CASTGQTYEQYF. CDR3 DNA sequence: TGTGCCAGCACGGGACAGACCTACGAGCAGTACTTC.